Included here is one T cell receptor (beta chain) sequence, with context. RNA in amounts of about 0.45 to 1 ug was reverse transcribed with random hexamers. An immunoSEQ multiplex PCR generated amplified TCR beta CDR3 products spanning 54 Vbeta and 13 Jbeta. In TCRdb, the immunoSEQ multiplex PCR reads were re-called with MiXCR into one record per CDR3 protein. The table includes roughly 150,000 distinct CDR3 sequences, roughly 94% detected once. The data are from a study of CD8 T cells in Susac syndrome. From blood CD8+ and CD4+ T cells, TCR beta sequences were generated. Germline values: CDR1 KGHSH, CDR2 LQKENI. This CDR3 has 16 residues. V shed 3 bases, J shed 8 bases, and the junction held 15 bases outside the gene matches.

The clonotype originates from a human donor with multiple sclerosis. The sequenced sample consisted of CD4+ T cells from PBMCs. The chain uses TRBV18 and TRBJ1-1, with 7 bases identical to TRBD1. The CDR3 sequence is CASSPGQSGIGLEAFF. The CDR3 DNA is TGTGCCAGCTCACCGGGACAGAGCGGAATCGGTCTCGAAGCTTTCTTT.